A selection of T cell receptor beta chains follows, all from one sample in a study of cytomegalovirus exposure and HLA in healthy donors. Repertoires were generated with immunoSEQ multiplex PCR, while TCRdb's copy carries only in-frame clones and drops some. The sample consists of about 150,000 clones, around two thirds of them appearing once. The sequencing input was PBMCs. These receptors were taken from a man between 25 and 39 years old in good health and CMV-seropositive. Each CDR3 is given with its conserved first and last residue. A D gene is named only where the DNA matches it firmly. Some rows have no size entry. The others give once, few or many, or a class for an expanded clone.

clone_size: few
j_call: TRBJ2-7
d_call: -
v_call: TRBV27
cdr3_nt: TGTGCCAGCAGTTTATATTCGGGGAGCTCCTACGAGCAGTACTTC
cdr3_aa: CASSLYSGSSYEQYF

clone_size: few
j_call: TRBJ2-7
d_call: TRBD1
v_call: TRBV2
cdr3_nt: TGTGCCAGCAGTCGGGACAGGGGCTCCTACGAGCAGTACTTC
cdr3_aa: CASSRDRGSYEQYF

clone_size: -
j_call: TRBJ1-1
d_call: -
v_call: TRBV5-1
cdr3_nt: TGCGCCAGCAGCTTGGGGCAGGGCTACACTGAAGCTTTCTTT
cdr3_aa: CASSLGQGYTEAFF

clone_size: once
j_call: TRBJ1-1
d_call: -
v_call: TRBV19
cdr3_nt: TGTGCCAGTAGTCCCCGCGGGGGGAGGAACACTGAAGCTTTCTTT
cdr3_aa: CASSPRGGRNTEAFF

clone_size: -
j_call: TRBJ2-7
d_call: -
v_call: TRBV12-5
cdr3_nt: TGTGCTAGTGCCCGGGACTTGGCATCCCATGAGCAGTACTTC
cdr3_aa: CASARDLASHEQYF

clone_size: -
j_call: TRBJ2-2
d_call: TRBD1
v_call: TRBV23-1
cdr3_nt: TGCGCCAGCGGGGGACAGGTTCTGACCGGGGAGCTGTTTTTT
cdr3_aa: CASGGQVLTGELFF

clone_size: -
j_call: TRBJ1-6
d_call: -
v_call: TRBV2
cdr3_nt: TGTGCCAGCAGTGAAACAGATAAGAATTCACCCCTCCACTTT
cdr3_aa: CASSETDKNSPLHF

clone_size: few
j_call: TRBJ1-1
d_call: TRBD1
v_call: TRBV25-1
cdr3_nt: TGTGCCAGCAGTGCTCGGGACAGGTCGAAAGCTTTCTTT
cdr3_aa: CASSARDRSKAFF

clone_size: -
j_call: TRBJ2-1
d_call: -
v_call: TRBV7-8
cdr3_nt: TGTGCCAGCAGCTCAACGGGTTTCAATGAGCAGTTCTTC
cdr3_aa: CASSSTGFNEQFF

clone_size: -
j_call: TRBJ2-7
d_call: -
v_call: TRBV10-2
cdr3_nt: TGCGCCACAACAGACAGAGATTACGAGCAGTACTTC
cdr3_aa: CATTDRDYEQYF

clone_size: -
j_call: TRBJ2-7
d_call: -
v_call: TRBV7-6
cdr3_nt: TGTGCCAGCAGCATCGGGAGTCCGCCCTACGAGCAGTACTTC
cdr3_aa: CASSIGSPPYEQYF

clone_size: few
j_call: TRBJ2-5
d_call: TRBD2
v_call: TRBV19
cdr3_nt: TGTGCCAGTAGTATGTGGACTAGCGGGAATGTAGAGACCCAGTACTTC
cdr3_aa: CASSMWTSGNVETQYF

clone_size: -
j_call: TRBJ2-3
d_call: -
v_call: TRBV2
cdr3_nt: TGTGCCAGCAGCAGCGACCCCTCACCAGATACGCAGTATTTT
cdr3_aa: CASSSDPSPDTQYF

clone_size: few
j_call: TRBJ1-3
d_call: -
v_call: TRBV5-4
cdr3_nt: TGTGCCAGCAGCTTGATGAAGGGGGCTGGAAACACCATATATTTT
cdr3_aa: CASSLMKGAGNTIYF

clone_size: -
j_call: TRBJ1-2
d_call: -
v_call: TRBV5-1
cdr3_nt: TGCGCCAGCAGCCCCTCCGGGGGGCGAATTTTGCGTCGGGTCTATGGCTACACCTTC
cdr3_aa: CASSPSGGRILRRVYGYTF

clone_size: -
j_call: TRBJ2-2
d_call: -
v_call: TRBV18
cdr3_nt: TGTGCCAGCTCACCACCAGGCAGCGGGAACACCGGGGAGCTGTTTTTT
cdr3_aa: CASSPPGSGNTGELFF

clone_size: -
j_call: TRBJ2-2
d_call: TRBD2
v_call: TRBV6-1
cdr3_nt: TGTGCCAGCAGCGGGACTAGCGGGAGCGGCGGGGAGCTGTTTTTT
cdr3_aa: CASSGTSGSGGELFF

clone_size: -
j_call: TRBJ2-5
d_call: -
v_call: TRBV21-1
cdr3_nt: TGTGCCAGCAGCAAATATAAGAGAATTGGCCAGTACTTC
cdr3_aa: CASSKYKRIGQYF

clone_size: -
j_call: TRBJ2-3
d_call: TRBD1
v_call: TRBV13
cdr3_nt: TGTGCCAGCAGATCCAGGGGGCGGGCCACAGATACGCAGTATTTT
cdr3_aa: CASRSRGRATDTQYF

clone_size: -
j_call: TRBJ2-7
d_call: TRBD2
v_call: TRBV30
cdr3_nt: TGTGCCTGGAGTAGGACTAGTGGCTACGAGCAGTACTTC
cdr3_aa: CAWSRTSGYEQYF

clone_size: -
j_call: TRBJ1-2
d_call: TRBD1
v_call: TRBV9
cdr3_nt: TGTGCCAGCAGTGCCGGGACAGCATCTTATGGCTACACCTTC
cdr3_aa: CASSAGTASYGYTF

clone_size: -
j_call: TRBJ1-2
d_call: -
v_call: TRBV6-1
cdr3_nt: TGTGCCAGCAGTGAAGCGAGAGTTATTCACTATGGCTACACCTTC
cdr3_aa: CASSEARVIHYGYTF

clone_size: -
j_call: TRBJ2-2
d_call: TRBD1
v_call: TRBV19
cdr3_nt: TGTGCCAGTAGTCCCCGACAGGGGGGGAACACCGGGGAGCTGTTTTTT
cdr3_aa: CASSPRQGGNTGELFF

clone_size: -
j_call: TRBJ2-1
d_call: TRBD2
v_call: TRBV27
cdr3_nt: TGTGCCAGCAGTTCGACTAGCGGGAGGGAGTTCTTC
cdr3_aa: CASSSTSGREFF

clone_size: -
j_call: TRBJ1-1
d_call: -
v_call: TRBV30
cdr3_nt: TGTGCCTGGAGAACTTCGGCCGGGAAAGTGAACACTGAAGCTTTCTTT
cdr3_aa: CAWRTSAGKVNTEAFF

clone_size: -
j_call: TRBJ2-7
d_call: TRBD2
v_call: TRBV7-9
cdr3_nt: TGTGCCAGTCAGCGGGAAGCCTACGAGCAGTACTTC
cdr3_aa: CASQREAYEQYF

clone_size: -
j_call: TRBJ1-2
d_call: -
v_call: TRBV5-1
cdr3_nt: TGCGCCAGTAGCTTAGGTTTGGGCGAAACTTTCTATGGCTACACCTTC
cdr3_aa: CASSLGLGETFYGYTF

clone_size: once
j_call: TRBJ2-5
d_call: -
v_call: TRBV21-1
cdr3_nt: TGTGCCAGCACCAAGGTAGGGCTAGCGGGAGGTTGGGAGACCCAGTACTTC
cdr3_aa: CASTKVGLAGGWETQYF

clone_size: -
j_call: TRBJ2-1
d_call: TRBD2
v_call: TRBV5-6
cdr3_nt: TGTGCCAGCAGCACAACTAGCGGGACCCCCTACAATGAGCAGTTCTTC
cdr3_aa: CASSTTSGTPYNEQFF

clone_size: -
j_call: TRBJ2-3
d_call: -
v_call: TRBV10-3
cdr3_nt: TGTGCCTCAAACCTCGAGGGGGGCACAGATACGCAGTATTTT
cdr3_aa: CASNLEGGTDTQYF

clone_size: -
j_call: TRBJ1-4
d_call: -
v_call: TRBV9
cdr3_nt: TGTGCCAGCAGCGTAGGTCAACAGGGAAATGAAAAACTGTTTTTT
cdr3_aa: CASSVGQQGNEKLFF

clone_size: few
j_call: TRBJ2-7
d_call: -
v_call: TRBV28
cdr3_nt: TGTGCCAGCAGTGGCCTAGAGGGGGAAAAAAACGAGCAGTACTTC
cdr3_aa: CASSGLEGEKNEQYF

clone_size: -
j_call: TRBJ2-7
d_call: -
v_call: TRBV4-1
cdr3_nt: TGCGCCAGCGGAGAGTCCACCTCCTACGAGCAGTACTTC
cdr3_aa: CASGESTSYEQYF

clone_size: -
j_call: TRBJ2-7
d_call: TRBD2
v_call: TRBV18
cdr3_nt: TGTGCCAGCTCACCAGGGACTAGCGGAGATGAGCAGTACTTC
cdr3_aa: CASSPGTSGDEQYF

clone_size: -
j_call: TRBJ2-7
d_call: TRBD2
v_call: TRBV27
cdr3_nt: TGTGCCAGCTTACCAATGCGGGGGAGGGGATACGAGCAGTACTTC
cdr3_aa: CASLPMRGRGYEQYF

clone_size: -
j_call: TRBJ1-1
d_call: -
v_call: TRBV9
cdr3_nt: TGTGCCAGCAGCGTAGCACAGTCCCACTCTGAAGCTTTCTTT
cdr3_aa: CASSVAQSHSEAFF

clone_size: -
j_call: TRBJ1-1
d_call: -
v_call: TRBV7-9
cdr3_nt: TGTGCCAGCAGCTCGCCAGGCCGAGACACTGAAGCTTTCTTT
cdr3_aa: CASSSPGRDTEAFF